This T cell receptor beta chain appears in the sequencing data of a study of blood T cell repertoires in COVID-19. Study-level background: Acute and convalescent COVID-19 specimens originated in the United States, Italy and Spain.

This clone was observed a handful of times. As processed by the authors: Nucleated cell number was recorded as an estimate derived from reference gene primer amplification. The protocol was immunoSEQ multiplex PCR, while the TCRdb copy is restricted to in-frame clones and leaves out a portion. V and J calls and clone size are given by that table; D and trimming were obtained from the DNA. The data contain roughly 33,000 clones, 85% of them singletons. The sequenced sample consisted of peripheral blood. This receptor was identified in a human donor with acute or convalescent COVID-19. The donor label of this sample is uncertain.

The CDR3: CASRGANSFYEQYF. CDR3 DNA: TGTGCCAGCAGGGGGGCCAACAGTTTCTACGAGCAGTACTTC. This chain connects TRBV6-5 to TRBJ2-7; D is perhaps TRBD1 (6 bases). This CDR3 is built from 14 residues. CDR1 and CDR2 from the germline V gene are MNHEY and SVGAGI. With 6 bases removed from V and 3 bases from J, the gap between germline ends came to 15 bases.